The sequence of this T cell receptor (beta chain) was determined in a study of shared clonotypes between healthy human individuals. Assay used: immunoSEQ multiplex PCR; TCRdb lists only in-frame clones, some missing. The table lists about 980,000 clones, 76% of them singletons, with about 1.5% in the top ten. The CDR3 length is 17 residues. V gave up 6 bases and J gave up 5 bases; unmatched junction bases: 15. Per the germline V gene, CDR1 is MDHEN and CDR2 is SYDVKM. The rearrangement uses TRBV28 and TRBJ1-1; the match to TRBD1 covers 10 bases. This TCR was recovered from a man aged 18 to 29 in good health. Sequenced input: memory CD4+ T cells sorted from blood. The sample's subset: CD45RA-negative fraction. This CDR3 is CASRQGGTGVGKTEAFF. DNA for the CDR3: TGTGCCAGCAGGCAGGGGGGGACAGGGGTTGGGAAAACTGAAGCTTTCTTT.